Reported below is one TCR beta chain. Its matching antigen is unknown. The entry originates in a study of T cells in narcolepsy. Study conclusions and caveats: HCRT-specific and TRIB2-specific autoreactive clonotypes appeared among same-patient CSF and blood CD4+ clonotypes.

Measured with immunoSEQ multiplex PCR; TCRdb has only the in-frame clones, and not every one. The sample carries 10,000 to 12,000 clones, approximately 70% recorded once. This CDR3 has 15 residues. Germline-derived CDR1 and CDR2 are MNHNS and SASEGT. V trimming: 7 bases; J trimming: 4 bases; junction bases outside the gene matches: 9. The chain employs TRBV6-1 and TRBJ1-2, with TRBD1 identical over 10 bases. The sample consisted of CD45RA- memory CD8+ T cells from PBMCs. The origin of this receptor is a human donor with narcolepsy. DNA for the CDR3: TGTGCCAGCATCAGTGACAGGGGGCTTGCCTATGGCTACACCTTC. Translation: CASISDRGLAYGYTF.